This T cell receptor (beta chain) was documented in a study of cytomegalovirus exposure and HLA in healthy donors (dated by TCRdb to about 2017). Looking at the study overall: In an earlier analysis of under 750 of the donors, 276 Gb of sequence data and 90 million to 130 million unique TCR beta sequences from roughly 200 million T cells were reported. The later analysis used no new phenotypic data to find candidate immune exposures, relying instead on TCR beta sequences and their occurrence across donors. Class I and class II HLA loci were covered by the typing at four-digit resolution. Of the 350 to 450 genotyped donors, over 80% were placed in the genetic ancestry cluster associated with self-reported Caucasian donors. The number of typed donors differed by locus: about 629-640 for A, B, C, DRB1 and DQB1; 522 for DQA1; about 600 for DPA1; and roughly 490 for DPB1. The study aimed to test whether signatures of past pathogen exposure could be identified by cataloging public T cell receptors. A later analysis re-analyzed previously published TCR beta repertoires from 550 to 700 donors and added high-resolution HLA genotyping to study TCR occurrence patterns. Using immunosequencing, the study profiled T cell repertoires from 500 to 800 subjects and related those repertoires to cytomegalovirus serostatus. Donor age, sex, ethnicity and CMV serostatus were compiled alongside the repertoire data. Among 300 to 450 genotyped donors of the cohort, an average of approximately 240,000 unique TCR beta nucleotide sequences were sequenced per donor, roughly a sixth of them non-productive. Roughly five DR-DQ haplotypes were handled as single units for association and clustering, since linkage in the cohort was strong. Genome-wide SNP genotypes for about 55% of the roughly 670 donors were used in a later genetic analysis, which treated that subset as a discovery cohort. Besides the first cohort of roughly 660 subjects, a separate validation cohort made up of over 95 different subjects was used. In an earlier analysis of over 550 of the donors, high-throughput TCR beta sequencing was used to judge whether each TCR beta V gene segment behaved as functional or pseudogenic. An early release that covered around 590 HLA-typed donors contained around 300 gigabases of sequencing data and tens of millions of unique TCR sequences. All discovery cohort repertoires had been generated on a single sequencing platform. The study combined high-throughput TCR immunosequencing, statistical association of individual TCRs with disease status, and machine learning to predict cytomegalovirus infection status.

The cohort consisted of 600 to 750 healthy bone marrow donors. Cohort members were all nominally healthy when sampled, although unrecorded immune exposures were likely present. The donor was CMV seronegative and was included in the group of about 350 seronegative cohort members. A peripheral blood sample was collected from each donor, and TCR beta sequencing was performed on peripheral blood mononuclear cells. The Qiagen DNeasy Blood Extraction Kit was used to extract genomic DNA from the blood cell samples. Receptor amplification or capture employed the immunoSEQ multiplex PCR assay. The multiplex PCR relied on a mix of 60 forward primers for TCR Vbeta segments and 13 reverse primers for TCR Jbeta segments. The CDR3 region of rearranged TCR beta genes was amplified from genomic DNA with a multiplex PCR assay. The Illumina HiSeq System was used to sequence the amplified TCR beta libraries as 87-base-pair reads. As for how the authors treated the data: In a later analysis, tens of millions of unique TCR beta chains were counted across the 690 or so repertoires, and roughly 9.9 million of these chains were shared by at least two donors. A nearest-neighbor algorithm error-corrected the raw reads and collapsed the reads into unique sequences, merging closely related sequences to remove PCR and sequencing errors. To assign V, D and J gene segments, CDR3 sequences were aligned to IMGT reference sequences. Each retained sequence needed at least a six-nucleotide match to both a V gene segment and a J gene segment. Rearrangements were called productive when the CDR3 lacked stop codons and stayed in frame with V and J; all others were non-productive. CDR3 was defined by IMGT convention, running from the second conserved V-encoded cysteine to the conserved J-encoded phenylalanine. The earlier analysis of a few hundred of the donors excluded sequences that lacked an unambiguous match to a single V gene segment. An earlier analysis of several hundred of the donors classified V segments as functional when productive rearrangements were above 56.7% and as segregating when the standard deviation between donors was above 5%. A statistical classification framework was built to diagnose cytomegalovirus status from the catalog of TCR beta chain sequences. In a later analysis, V and J genes were assigned by comparing TCR nucleotide sequences against IMGT/GENE-DB human TR gene sequences. The TCRdist pipeline was used in a later analysis to assign CDR3 sequences and most-parsimonious VDJ recombination scenarios. A later analysis defined each TCR beta chain by its CDR3 amino acid sequence plus V-gene family, and excluded reads lacking a unique V-gene family. A later analysis removed roughly 590 highly shared, low-generation-probability nucleotide sequences to deal with suspected cross-contamination and a sequencing artifact. A later analysis calculated a clonal expansion index for each public chain from normalized within-repertoire ranks of inferred template counts. Generation probabilities in a later analysis came from a VDJ recombination model fitted to out-of-frame rearrangements, and those results were checked against IGoR. A later analysis scored TCR-TCR, TCR-HLA and TCR-CMV co-occurrence with hypergeometric tests, applying a repertoire-size bias correction to TCR pairs. A later analysis estimated false discovery rates by permuting HLA or CMV assignments 20 times. In a later analysis, co-occurring TCRs were grouped using DBSCAN, and TCRdist sequence similarity was added for clustering within HLA-allele-positive subsets. Repertoires with fewer than 30,000 or more than 120,000 public chains were left out of co-occurrence clustering, as were about five repertoires with anomalous nucleotide sharing. TCRdb took over this immuneACCESS table, retaining in-frame rearrangements with V and J assigned. Such tables are incomplete; in checked studies, under half of the missing clones stem from an unresolved V gene, and the remainder is unexplained. That table gives V, J and clone size, and the DNA gave D and trimming. In this sample the table shows 150,000 to 180,000 clones, roughly 79% of which occur a single time. Together, the top ten hold 2.8% of the sample.

A word on this clone: Its antigen remains undetermined. Base quality data are lacking; no much larger clone is found one base away.

From the cysteine through the phenylalanine, the CDR3 covers 16 amino acids. The kept DNA is CDR3 alone, 48 bases in frame from the first base. Paper-wide results and their limitations: Sequencing depth was assumed to be roughly uniform across donors in the presence/absence analyses, though that assumption may not hold. Cytomegalovirus status was reported to be diagnosed by the classifier with high specificity and sensitivity in both the original and validation cohorts. Correlated functional status among segregating V segments might reflect linkage disequilibrium, but an unknown experimental factor could not be ruled out. A later analysis reported that several top co-occurrence clusters appeared linked to parvovirus B19, influenza, CMV and Epstein-Barr virus. In a later analysis, the rate of TCR association differed among HLA loci, with DRB1 alleles having the most associated TCRs and HLA-C alleles having the fewest. HLA typing was unavailable for some donors at each locus, so association tests used only the typed subset. Some IMGT-functional V segments, including TRBV6-2 and TRBV6-3, could not be told apart with the 87-base-pair reads, so those segments were excluded. The authors suggested that the approach could potentially be extended to other disease states and immunological phenotypes. A cluster of highly shared sequence variants was judged likely to represent a technical artifact of the sequencing pipeline. Only TCR beta chains were sequenced in this cohort, and the absence of alpha or paired-chain data limited detectable features. In a later analysis, most CMV-associated TCR beta chains were found to appear HLA-restricted, with HLA associations seemingly driven largely by CMV exposure. Compared with equally common non-associated chains, HLA-associated TCR beta chains in a later analysis were more clonally expanded and had lower generation probabilities. In an earlier analysis of about 540 of the donors, most TCR beta V segments were observed in productive rearrangements about 90% or about 30% of the time, broadly matching IMGT annotations. A further reported finding was that TCR beta sequences accurately predicted the HLA-A and HLA-B alleles for most subjects in the first cohort. According to a later genetic analysis, donors in an Asian-associated ancestry cluster had fewer N-insertions in productive TCRs than the approximately 710-donor mean. Most TCR sequences were observed very rarely across donors, whereas some public TCRs were present in many individuals. A later genetic analysis associated a missense DCLRE1C variant with V-gene and J-gene trimming of TCR beta chains, and an independent cohort replicated the association. For the cohort, immune exposure information was limited to CMV serostatus. In vitro tests confirmed that three of the cytomegalovirus-associated TCR beta chains recognize cytomegalovirus antigens. Over 15 rarely observed V segments, including chromosome 9 orphons, were excluded from the earlier analysis of approximately 500 of the donors because counts were too low. In the study, 150 to 200 TCR beta chains were listed as associated with cytomegalovirus. In a later analysis, around 17,000 TCR beta sequences were associated with specific HLA alleles at a false discovery rate of 0.05. When HLA alleles, especially DR and DQ, strongly co-occurred, TCR associations were difficult to assign to individual alleles.

The origin of this receptor is a man between 18 and 35 years old in good health and CMV-seronegative. The sample comprised PBMCs. This sequence uses TRBV21-1 and TRBJ2-5; the table gives TRBD2 as D, unverified against the DNA. TRBV21-1 is labeled a pseudogene. The CDR3 reads as follows: CASSGSSAAGEATQYF. The sequenced DNA is TGTGCCAGCAGCGGAAGCTCGGCAGCGGGGGAAGCGACCCAGTACTTC.